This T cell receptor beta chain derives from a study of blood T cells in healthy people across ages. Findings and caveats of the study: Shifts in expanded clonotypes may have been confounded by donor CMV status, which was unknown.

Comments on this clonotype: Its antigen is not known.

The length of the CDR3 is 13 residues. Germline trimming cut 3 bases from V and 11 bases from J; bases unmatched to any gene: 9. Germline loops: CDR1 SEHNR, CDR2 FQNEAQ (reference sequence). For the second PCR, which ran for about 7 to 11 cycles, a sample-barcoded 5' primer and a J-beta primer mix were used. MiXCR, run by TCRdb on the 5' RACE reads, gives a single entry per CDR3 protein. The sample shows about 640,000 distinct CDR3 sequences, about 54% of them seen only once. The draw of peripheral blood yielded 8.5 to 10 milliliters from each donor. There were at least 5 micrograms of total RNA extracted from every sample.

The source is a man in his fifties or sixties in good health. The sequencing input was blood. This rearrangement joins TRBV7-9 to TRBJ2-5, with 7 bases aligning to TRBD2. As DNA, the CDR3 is TGTGCCAGCAGCTTGATGGGGGGGAATGAGCAGTACTTC. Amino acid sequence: CASSLMGGNEQYF.